What follows are 30 T cell receptor beta chains derived from one specimen sequenced in a study of blood T cell repertoires in COVID-19. The protocol was immunoSEQ multiplex PCR, while the TCRdb copy is restricted to in-frame clones and leaves out a portion. Of approximately 240,000 clones listed, 88% are singletons. The sample taken for sequencing was peripheral blood. All receptors come from a middle-aged woman who had recovered from COVID-19.

This clone was recorded a few times. This chain connects TRBV25-1 to TRBJ2-1; tentative D call: TRBD1 (6 bases). In germline, CDR1 is MGHDK, CDR2 SYGVNS. The CDR3 consists of 15 residues. V lost 4 bases and J 6 bases, leaving 16 bases between the germline ends. CDR3 DNA: TGTGCCAGCAGTGGGCCCATCCGGACAGCCAATGAGCAGTTCTTC. Translating it yields CASSGPIRTANEQFF.

The chain couples TRBV4-3 to TRBJ2-2, with a weak D call TRBD1 (5 bases). Germline lookup yields CDR1 LGHNA and CDR2 YSLEER. The CDR3 sequence is 17 residues long. With 1 base removed from V and 0 bases from J, the gap between germline ends came to 12 bases. This CDR3 reads CASSQGLTGTNTGELFF. In DNA, the CDR3 is TGCGCCAGCAGCCAAGGGCTTACAGGAACGAACACCGGGGAGCTGTTTTTT.

The J gene is TRBJ1-1, the V gene TRBV7-9, with D unresolved. Germline CDR1 is SEHNR and CDR2 is FQNEAQ (reference sequence). V was clipped by 5 bases and J by 1 base, with 8 bases between them. There are 13 residues in the CDR3. As DNA, the CDR3 is TGTGCCAGCAGCCCCACATCGAACACTGAAGCTTTCTTT. Translated: CASSPTSNTEAFF.

This rearrangement joins TRBV7-9 to TRBJ2-2; 10 bases are shared with TRBD2. This CDR3 has 16 amino acids. Trimming removed 4 bases from V and 1 base from J; junction bases left unmatched: 3. CDR1 SEHNR and CDR2 FQNEAQ come from the germline V gene (reference sequence). The CDR3 loop reads CASSYWTSGNTGELFF. The CDR3 nucleotides read TGTGCCAGCAGCTATTGGACTAGCGGGAACACCGGGGAGCTGTTTTTT.

The CDR3 DNA reads as TGCGCCAGCGGGACGGGGACAGCCCGCTATGGCTACACCTTC. This codes for CASGTGTARYGYTF. J is TRBJ1-2 and V is TRBV5-1, with 7 bases identical to TRBD1. Germline CDR1 SGHRS, CDR2 YFSETQ. V dropped 7 bases and J dropped 4; count of bases not matched to a gene: 10. CDR3 length: 14 residues.

V gene TRBV7-9 combines with J gene TRBJ2-6; 7 bases match TRBD2. V was clipped by 3 bases and J by 4 bases; unmatched bases: 3. Germline CDR1 is SEHNR and CDR2 is FQNEAQ (reference sequence). CDR3 length: 15 amino acids. In DNA, the CDR3 is TGTGCCAGCAGCTTTAGCGGGCGGGGGGCCAACGTCCTGACTTTC. This codes for CASSFSGRGANVLTF.

The chain uses TRBV7-9 and TRBJ2-7; perhaps TRBD1 as D (6 bases). Germline-derived CDR1 and CDR2 are SEHNR and FQNEAQ (reference sequence). Trimming left V 3 bases short and J 5 bases short, with 14 bases between. The CDR3 extends over 14 amino acids. CDR3 bases: TGTGCCAGCAGCTTGACAGGCACCCGAGACGAGCAGTACTTC. Its protein product is CASSLTGTRDEQYF.

The genes are TRBV5-4 and TRBJ2-3, with D possibly TRBD2 on 5 matching bases. V was cut by 2 bases and J by 0 bases, with 13 bases left in between. CDR1 SGHNT and CDR2 YYREEE come from the germline V gene (reference sequence). The CDR3 totals 16 residues. The CDR3 DNA sequence: TGTGCCAGCAGCTTTACGGCTAGCCCTAGCACAGATACGCAGTATTTT. Amino acid sequence: CASSFTASPSTDTQYF.

The gene calls are TRBV7-9 and TRBJ2-1; 9 nucleotides align to TRBD1. Germline-derived CDR1 and CDR2 are SEHNR and FQNEAQ (reference sequence). The CDR3 covers 14 residues. J was trimmed by 3 bases and V by 5 bases; bases with no gene match: 2. The CDR3 reads CASSRGQGYNEQFF. The CDR3, as DNA: TGTGCCAGCAGCCGGGGACAGGGCTACAATGAGCAGTTCTTC.

This sequence joins TRBV18 and TRBJ2-3, with 9 bases lining up with TRBD2. The CDR3 has 17 residues. V lost 2 bases to trimming and J lost 4 bases; unmatched junction nucleotides: 10. The germline V gene encodes CDR1 KGHSH and CDR2 LQKENI. The CDR3 here is CASSPSRSSGRPDTQYF. CDR3 DNA sequence: TGTGCCAGCTCACCATCCAGAAGTAGCGGGAGACCAGATACGCAGTATTTT.

The table lists this clone with a count of one. The chain has TRBV7-2 and TRBJ2-7; TRBD2 matches at 14 bases. J lost 6 bases, V lost 7 bases, and 8 bases had no gene match. The CDR3 runs to 15 residues. Germline CDR1 SGHTA, CDR2 FQGNSA. The DNA for the CDR3 is TGTGCCAGCACCCGACTAGCGGGAGGGCCGGGCGAGCAGTACTTC. Translation: CASTRLAGGPGEQYF.

The V gene is TRBV24-1, the J gene TRBJ2-2, with D perhaps TRBD2 (5 bases). Trimming pared 3 bases from V and 5 bases from J, leaving 12 bases between. Germline V gene lookup returns CDR1 KGHDR and CDR2 SFDVKD. This CDR3 is 15 amino acids long. CDR3 bases: TGTGCCACCAGTGATCCTGCACGCGGGACCGGGGAGCTGTTTTTT. This gives the protein CATSDPARGTGELFF.

This rearrangement joins TRBV27 to TRBJ1-3, with D uncertain. CDR1 and CDR2 (germline): MNHEY, SMNVEV (reference sequence). This CDR3 is 15 amino acids long. Trimming took off 6 bases at V and 0 bases at J, with 12 bases between the two ends. As DNA, the CDR3 is TGTGCCAGCAGGACAATAGGGAGCTCTGGAAACACCATATATTTT. It codes for CASRTIGSSGNTIYF.

The gene calls are TRBV7-2 and TRBJ1-2; 7 nucleotides align to TRBD1. J lost 8 bases, V lost 0 bases, and 6 bases had no gene match. This CDR3 spans 14 amino acids. In germline, CDR1 is SGHTA, CDR2 FQGNSA. DNA of the CDR3: TGTGCCAGCAGCTTAGCTACAGGGGCGGAAGGCTACACCTTC. This sequence encodes CASSLATGAEGYTF. The whole variable domain, filled in from reference TRBV7-2 and TRBJ1-2, reads GAGVSQSPSNKVTEKGKDVELRCDPISGHTALYWYRQSLGQGLEFLIYFQGNSAPDKSGLPSDRFSAERTGGSVSTLTIQRTQQEDSAVYLCASSLATGAEGYTFGSGTRLTVV.

In this sample, this clone turned up once. The rearrangement links TRBV19 to TRBJ1-2; D remains unclear. The germline V gene encodes CDR1 LNHDA and CDR2 SQIVND (reference sequence). The V and J ends lost 0 bases and 3 bases respectively, with 8 bases between them. The length of the CDR3 is 14 residues. The CDR3 coding sequence is TGTGCCAGTAGTATAGAGGGCTCTTACTATGGCTACACCTTC. Protein: CASSIEGSYYGYTF.

The rearrangement uses TRBV2 and TRBJ2-7, with D maybe TRBD2 (7 bases). The CDR3 contains 16 residues. V was cut by 6 bases and J by 0 bases, with 18 bases left in between. Germline values: CDR1 SNHLY, CDR2 FYNNEI. The CDR3 protein is CASRYRQGTISYEQYF. The DNA of the CDR3 is TGTGCCAGCAGATATCGCCAGGGGACTATCTCCTACGAGCAGTACTTC.

This rearrangement joins TRBV5-4 to TRBJ2-5; TRBD1 matches 7 bases. The germline CDR1 and CDR2 sequences are SGHNT and YYREEE (reference sequence). This CDR3 has 15 amino acids. V lost 1 base, J lost 1 base, and 4 bases stayed unmatched. Here the CDR3 reads CASSLLGQTQETQYF. The CDR3 DNA sequence: TGTGCCAGCAGCTTGTTGGGACAGACCCAAGAGACCCAGTACTTC.

The CDR3 sequence is CASSPSPEGTIQYF. For the CDR3, the DNA is TGTGCCAGCAGTCCCTCCCCAGAGGGAACCATTCAGTACTTC. This chain links TRBV27 with TRBJ2-4, with D maybe TRBD2 (5 bases). The V end was cut by 5 bases, the J end by 9 bases, with 17 bases between. From germline, CDR1 is MNHEY and CDR2 SMNVEV (reference sequence). The CDR3 has 14 residues.

The V call is TRBV19, the J call TRBJ1-5; D is ambiguous. Trimming removed 7 bases from V and 2 bases from J, with 18 bases in between. In germline, CDR1 is LNHDA, CDR2 SQIVND (reference sequence). This CDR3 region has 16 residues. CDR3 nucleotides: TGTGCCAGTATCCCTACGACCAGAGGTGGCAATCAGCCCCAGCATTTT. This codes for CASIPTTRGGNQPQHF.

J is TRBJ2-2 and V is TRBV27; TRBD2 is a possible D gene (6 bases). V was shortened by 5 bases and J by 4 bases, with 14 bases between the two germline ends. Germline CDR1 and CDR2: MNHEY and SMNVEV (reference sequence). The CDR3 consists of 15 residues. CDR3 loop: CASSRGTTFTGELFF. The CDR3, as DNA: TGTGCCAGCAGTCGCGGGACCACTTTCACCGGGGAGCTGTTTTTT.

V gene TRBV7-2 combines with J gene TRBJ2-5; 10 bases match TRBD1. Per the germline V gene, CDR1 is SGHTA and CDR2 is FQGNSA. The CDR3 consists of 18 residues. The V segment lost 1 base and the J segment 2 bases; nucleotides outside the gene matches: 10. CDR3 nucleotide sequence: TGTGCCAGCAGCTTAGTCTTTATAGGGACAGGGGAACAAGAGACCCAGTACTTC. Its translation: CASSLVFIGTGEQETQYF.

The chain links TRBV6-1 to TRBJ1-2; 8 nucleotides agree with TRBD1. The V gene's germline CDR1 is MNHNS and CDR2 SASEGT. The junction had 12 bases not matched to a gene; V was cut back by 1 base and J by 8 bases. This CDR3 comprises 16 residues. The CDR3 nucleotides are TGTGCCAGCAGTGAAGACAGGGGGACTATTCGCCGCGGCTACACCTTC. Translated: CASSEDRGTIRRGYTF.

J is TRBJ2-3 and V is TRBV11-3; D perhaps matches TRBD2 (5 bases). Germline CDR1 SGHNT, CDR2 YENEEA. The CDR3 sequence is 17 residues long. V was pared by 1 base and J by 0 bases, with 14 bases between. The CDR3 loop reads CASSLGRAGASTDTQYF. Written as DNA, the CDR3 is TGTGCCAGCAGCTTAGGGCGGGCGGGTGCTAGCACAGATACGCAGTATTTT.

The chain joins TRBV18 to TRBJ1-2; 8 nucleotides line up with TRBD1. The CDR3 totals 15 residues. Looked up from germline, CDR1 is KGHSH and CDR2 is LQKENI. The V gene end was trimmed by 5 bases and the J gene end by 0 bases; junction bases not matched to a gene: 5. The CDR3: CASSSRTGSNYGYTF. The CDR3 coding sequence is TGTGCCAGCTCATCCCGGACAGGGTCTAACTATGGCTACACCTTC. Looking up the rest from reference TRBV18 and TRBJ1-2 gives the full variable domain: NAGVMQNPRHLVRRRGQEARLRCSPMKGHSHVYWYRQLPEEGLKFMVYLQKENIIDESGMPKERFSAEFPKEGPSILRIQQVVRGDSAAYFCASSSRTGSNYGYTFGSGTRLTVV.

This clone was counted between two and nine times. The chain combines TRBV27 with TRBJ2-7; 8 bases are shared with TRBD1. CDR1 is MNHEY and CDR2 is SMNVEV in the germline V gene (reference sequence). This CDR3 contains 14 residues. The junction had 13 bases not matched to a gene; V was cut back by 10 bases and J by 5 bases. CDR3 residues: CATQGGQGAHEQYF. As DNA, the CDR3 is TGTGCCACCCAAGGGGGTCAGGGGGCCCACGAGCAGTACTTC.

The chain has TRBV28 and TRBJ2-3; 12 positions agree with TRBD2. Germline CDR1 is MDHEN and CDR2 is SYDVKM. The CDR3 runs 17 residues. With V trimmed by 4 bases and J by 11 bases, 16 bases remained unmatched. Here the CDR3 reads CASSSGGLAGITEGQYF. CDR3 DNA sequence: TGTGCCAGCAGTTCAGGAGGACTAGCGGGGATCACAGAGGGGCAGTATTTT.

This clone was seen just once. The chain couples TRBV6-2 or TRBV6-3 to TRBJ2-5, with 9 bases that match TRBD2. This CDR3 is 16 amino acids long. Germline trimming cut 6 bases from V and 5 bases from J; bases unmatched to any gene: 13. CDR1 and CDR2 (germline): MNHEY, SVGEGT. The CDR3 spells CASSPGAGGRWETQYF. CDR3 bases: TGTGCCAGCAGCCCGGGAGCGGGGGGTAGGTGGGAGACCCAGTACTTC.

The V and J genes are TRBV29-1 and TRBJ2-5; TRBD1 is a possible D gene (7 bases). Germline CDR1 reads SQVTM; CDR2 reads ANQGSEA. CDR3 length: 15 residues. V dropped 4 bases and J dropped 4 bases, with 19 bases sitting between them. The CDR3 coding sequence is TGCAGCGTTGTGGGGGGACAGTGGAGGGGAGAGACCCAGTACTTC. As protein: CSVVGGQWRGETQYF.

CDR3 protein: CASSLVGQGFF. For the CDR3, the DNA is TGTGCCAGCAGCTTGGTGGGACAGGGATTCTTC. The chain has TRBV5-6 and TRBJ2-1, with 9 bases aligning to TRBD1. V shed 0 bases, J shed 16 bases, and the junction held 2 bases outside the gene matches. Germline V CDR1 and CDR2: SGHDT, YYEEEE. The CDR3 covers 11 residues.

This clone was observed a few times. The chain has TRBV25-1 and TRBJ1-2; TRBD1 is a possible D gene (6 bases). The V end lost 3 bases, the J end lost 2 bases, and 13 bases lay between the germline ends. CDR1 and CDR2 (germline): MGHDK, SYGVNS. This CDR3 contains 15 residues. The CDR3 nucleotides read TGTGCCAGCAGTGACCCCCGAGACAGGAACTATGGCTACACCTTC. Translated, it gives CASSDPRDRNYGYTF.